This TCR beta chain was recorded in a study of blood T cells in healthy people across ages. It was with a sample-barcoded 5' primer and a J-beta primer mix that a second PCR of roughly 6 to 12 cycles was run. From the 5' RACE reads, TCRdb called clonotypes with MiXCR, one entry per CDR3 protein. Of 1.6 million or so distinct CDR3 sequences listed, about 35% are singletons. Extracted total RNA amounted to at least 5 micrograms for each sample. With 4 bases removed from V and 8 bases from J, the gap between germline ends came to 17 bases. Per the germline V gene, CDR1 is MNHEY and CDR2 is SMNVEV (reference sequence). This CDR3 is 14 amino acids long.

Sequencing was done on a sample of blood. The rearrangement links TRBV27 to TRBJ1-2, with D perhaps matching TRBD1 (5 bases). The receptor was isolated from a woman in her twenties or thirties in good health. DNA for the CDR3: TGTGCCAGCAGTTCTACCGGGACTCTGGCCGGCTACACCTTC. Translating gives CASSSTGTLAGYTF.